Included here is one T cell receptor (beta chain) sequence, with context. The table came from immunoSEQ multiplex PCR; TCRdb's copy has only in-frame clones and leaves some out. The sample has roughly 32,000 clones, 65% to 80% seen once; the top ten hold roughly 2%. The data stem from a study of STAT5B mutations in CD4+ large granular lymphocyte leukemia. The TCR originated in a human donor in good health. Sequenced: CD4+ T cells from blood buffy coats.

The CDR3 region has the DNA TGTGCCAGCAGTTCTCTAGCGGGGGGTTTTGAGCAGTACTTC. It is translated as CASSSLAGGFEQYF. This chain joins TRBV6-5 and TRBJ2-7; 11 bases match TRBD2. The CDR3 is 14 residues long. Germline values: CDR1 MNHEY, CDR2 SVGAGI. The ends lost 4 bases at V and 7 bases at J; junction bases unmatched: 6.